A single sample gave rise to the 30 T cell receptor beta chains below, sequenced in a study of OX40 agonist ivuxolimab in advanced cancers. Libraries were prepared by immunoSEQ multiplex PCR; TCRdb keeps only in-frame clonotypes and omits some of them. The sample lists 70,000 to 90,000 clones, 85% to 90% occurring once. This specimen was CD4+ or CD8+ T cells sorted from blood, taken in a trial of the OX40 agonist ivuxolimab. The source of these receptors is an adult with an advanced solid tumor such as melanoma, head and neck, liver or kidney cancer.

The genes are TRBV14 and TRBJ2-7; D is unresolved. Germline V gene lookup returns CDR1 SGHDN and CDR2 FVKESK. Trimming cost V 0 bases and J 4 bases, with 7 bases left between them. This CDR3 contains 13 residues. In nucleotides, the CDR3 is TGTGCCAGCAGCCAAGAAACGACGTACGAGCAGTACTTC. The encoded protein is CASSQETTYEQYF.

The chain combines TRBV6-1 with TRBJ2-1; possible D gene TRBD2, 6 bases. The CDR3 loop spans 13 amino acids. Germline V gives CDR1 MNHNS, CDR2 SASEGT. Trimming took off 0 bases at V and 7 bases at J, with 7 bases between the two ends. DNA of the CDR3: TGTGCCAGCAGTGAAGCTCGGGGGAATGAGCAGTTCTTC. Its protein is CASSEARGNEQFF.

This rearrangement joins TRBV7-2 to TRBJ2-1; 10 positions match TRBD1. The ends lost 5 bases at V and 14 bases at J; junction bases unmatched: 15. The CDR3 consists of 15 residues. The germline gives CDR1 SGHTA, CDR2 FQGNSA. The CDR3 is CASSAAAQTGGSKFF. Written as DNA, the CDR3 is TGTGCCAGCAGCGCCGCGGCCCAGACAGGGGGCTCGAAGTTCTTC.

This sequence joins TRBV7-9 and TRBJ2-2; D unresolved. CDR1 is SEHNR and CDR2 is FQNEAQ in the germline V gene (reference sequence). This CDR3 spans 15 amino acids. With 5 bases removed from V and 4 bases from J, the gap between germline ends came to 14 bases. CDR3 in DNA: TGTGCCAGCAGCCATGACGTTACTGGCACCGGGGAGCTGTTTTTT. This translates into CASSHDVTGTGELFF.

In this sample, this clone turned up once. J is TRBJ2-7 and V is TRBV30, with 10 bases fitting TRBD2. This CDR3 has 15 amino acids. Germline CDR1 and CDR2: GTSNPN and SVGIG (reference sequence). V dropped 3 bases and J dropped 1; count of bases not matched to a gene: 6. The CDR3 DNA is TGTGCCTGGAGCGCCGGGACTAGCGCTTCCTACGAGCAGTACTTC. This encodes CAWSAGTSASYEQYF.

The chain recombines TRBV5-1 with TRBJ2-3; TRBD2 aligns across 12 bases. The junction had 6 bases not matched to a gene; V was cut back by 10 bases and J by 3 bases. This CDR3 is 14 amino acids long. CDR1 SGHRS and CDR2 YFSETQ come from the germline V gene. DNA of the CDR3: TGCGCCGGCTCTAGCGGGAGGGAAACAGATACGCAGTATTTT. Protein: CAGSSGRETDTQYF.

CDR3 nucleotide sequence: TGCGCCAGCAGCCAAGAAACGGCGGGGGCGACTGAAGCTTTCTTT. As protein: CASSQETAGATEAFF. The chain links TRBV4-1 to TRBJ1-1; D is possibly TRBD1 (6 bases). CDR3 length: 15 amino acids. The germline V and J ends were trimmed by 0 bases and 5 bases, with 13 bases remaining between them. Per the germline V gene, CDR1 is MGHRA and CDR2 is YSYEKL.

V and J are TRBV9 and TRBJ2-5; the match to TRBD1 covers 11 bases. This CDR3 is 15 amino acids long. Germline trimming cut 0 bases from V and 5 bases from J; bases unmatched to any gene: 3. Germline V gives CDR1 SGDLS, CDR2 YYNGEE. The DNA of the CDR3 is TGTGCCAGCAGCGTAGAGGACAGGGGGCAGGAGACCCAGTACTTC. This sequence encodes CASSVEDRGQETQYF.

The rearrangement links TRBV28 to TRBJ1-1; D not certain. In germline, CDR1 is MDHEN, CDR2 SYDVKM. There are 13 residues in the CDR3. The V gene lost 6 bases and the J gene lost 4 bases, with 12 bases spanning the gap. CDR3 nucleotides: TGTGCCAGCAGGCCTCATGGGAGCACTGAAGCTTTCTTT. This translates into CASRPHGSTEAFF.

This chain joins TRBV10-3 and TRBJ1-3, with D perhaps matching TRBD1 (5 bases). The CDR3 has 15 residues. Trimming shortened V by 6 bases and J by 4 bases, and 16 bases separated the two germline ends. Germline V gene data show CDR1 as ENHRY and CDR2 as SYGVKD. The CDR3 sequence: CAIRGDTSKGNTIYF. The CDR3 DNA follows: TGTGCCATCAGGGGGGATACGTCGAAAGGAAACACCATATATTTT.

The V gene is TRBV7-3, the J gene TRBJ2-3; D not resolved. The CDR3 sequence is 13 residues long. Per the germline V gene, CDR1 is SGHTA and CDR2 is FQGTGA. The ends were cut back, 5 bases at V and 3 bases at J, with 9 bases in the middle. For the CDR3, the DNA is TGTGCCAGCAGCCCGACCCCAACAGATACGCAGTATTTT. Translating it yields CASSPTPTDTQYF. Full variable domain (rest looked up from reference TRBV7-3 and TRBJ2-3): GAGVSQTPSNKVTEKGKYVELRCDPISGHTALYWYRQSLGQGPEFLIYFQGTGAADDSGLPNDRFFAVRPEGSVSTLKIQRTERGDSAVYLCASSPTPTDTQYFGPGTRLTVL.

The CDR3 sequence is CAISETRTYEAFF. In DNA, the CDR3 is TGTGCCATCAGTGAGACAAGGACTTACGAAGCTTTCTTT. The chain combines TRBV10-3 with TRBJ1-1, with D uncertain. V was clipped by 2 bases and J by 8 bases, with 12 bases between them. The CDR3 length is 13 residues. Germline V gene sequence: CDR1 ENHRY, CDR2 SYGVKD.

This chain links TRBV10-3 with TRBJ2-5, with TRBD1 identical over 11 bases. Trimming cost V 2 bases and J 7 bases; bases outside gene matches: 3. This CDR3 has 14 amino acids. Germline V CDR1 and CDR2: ENHRY, SYGVKD. The chain's CDR3 is CAISEGQGAPTQYF. The CDR3 nucleotides read TGTGCCATCAGTGAGGGACAGGGGGCTCCGACCCAGTACTTC.

V and J are TRBV19 and TRBJ1-1; unclear D gene. Looked up from germline, CDR1 is LNHDA and CDR2 is SQIVND (reference sequence). This CDR3 has 13 residues. With 6 bases removed from V and 0 bases from J, the gap between germline ends came to 8 bases. The DNA of the CDR3 is TGTGCCAGTAGCCGGTCAGTGAACACTGAAGCTTTCTTT. This codes for CASSRSVNTEAFF.

V is TRBV6-5 and J is TRBJ2-7, with 10 bases that match TRBD2. After removal of 6 bases from V and 2 bases from J, the junction contained 7 bases not matched to a gene. The CDR3 totals 15 residues. Germline V gene data show CDR1 as MNHEY and CDR2 as SVGAGI. The CDR3 DNA sequence: TGTGCCAGCAGACTGGGGACTAGCGTAACCTACGAGCAGTACTTC. This gives the protein CASRLGTSVTYEQYF.

This chain uses TRBV27 with TRBJ2-3; D is unclear. CDR1 and CDR2 from the germline V gene are MNHEY and SMNVEV (reference sequence). The CDR3 contains 15 residues. V dropped 0 bases and J dropped 0 bases, with 7 bases sitting between them. For the CDR3, the DNA is TGTGCCAGCAGTTTATCCCGGGCCAGCACAGATACGCAGTATTTT. It is translated as CASSLSRASTDTQYF.

The CDR3 reads CAEGLGSPLHF. For the CDR3, the DNA is TGTGCGGAGGGGCTAGGATCACCCCTCCACTTT. The genes are TRBV30 and TRBJ1-6; possible D gene TRBD1, 5 bases. The CDR3 consists of 11 residues. CDR1 is GTSNPN, CDR2 SVGIG, per germline (reference sequence).

The rearrangement joins TRBV18 to TRBJ1-3, with D possibly matching TRBD1 (5 bases). The CDR3 has 15 residues. Germline CDR1 reads KGHSH; CDR2 reads LQKENI. With 3 bases removed from V and 1 base from J, the gap between germline ends came to 10 bases. Here the CDR3 DNA reads TGTGCCAGCTCACCTGTCGGGGGTTCTGGAAACACCATATATTTT. Translated, it gives CASSPVGGSGNTIYF. The entire variable domain, with the rest obtained from reference TRBV18 and TRBJ1-3, is as follows: NAGVMQNPRHLVRRRGQEARLRCSPMKGHSHVYWYRQLPEEGLKFMVYLQKENIIDESGMPKERFSAEFPKEGPSILRIQQVVRGDSAAYFCASSPVGGSGNTIYFGEGSWLTVV.

The chain combines TRBV7-3 with TRBJ2-1; TRBD1 matches at 7 bases. The germline CDR1 and CDR2 sequences are SGHTA and FQGTGA. This CDR3 comprises 16 residues. Trimming at V came to 1 base and at J to 5 bases, leaving 8 bases not matched to a gene. DNA of the CDR3: TGTGCCAGCAGCTTAAGTGGGACAGAGCGCCACAATGAGCAGTTCTTC. Translation: CASSLSGTERHNEQFF.

This chain connects TRBV28 to TRBJ1-5; D gene uncertain. V was clipped by 6 bases and J by 0 bases, with 18 bases between them. CDR3 length: 17 residues. CDR1 and CDR2 (germline): MDHEN, SYDVKM. CDR3 loop: CASRLHRVPYSNQPQHF. The DNA for the CDR3 is TGTGCCAGCAGGTTACATAGGGTTCCCTATAGCAATCAGCCCCAGCATTTT.

The chain uses TRBV7-3 and TRBJ2-7; the match to TRBD1 covers 8 bases. This CDR3 has 14 amino acids. Germline V CDR1 and CDR2: SGHTA, FQGTGA. J lost 6 bases, V lost 5 bases, and 9 bases had no gene match. The CDR3 coding sequence is TGTGCCAGCAGCCGGACAGGGAGTTGGGGCGAGCAGTACTTC. It is translated as CASSRTGSWGEQYF.

This chain links TRBV7-9 with TRBJ1-2, with TRBD1 identical over 9 bases. The CDR3 has 17 amino acids. Looked up from germline, CDR1 is SEHNR and CDR2 is FQNEAQ (reference sequence). The J segment lost 1 base and the V segment lost 1 base, leaving 7 bases of the junction unmatched. CDR3 amino acids: CASSLGGTGSGNYGYTF. In DNA form, the CDR3 reads TGTGCCAGCAGCTTAGGCGGGACAGGGTCCGGTAACTATGGCTACACCTTC. Full variable domain (missing parts from reference TRBV7-9 and TRBJ1-2): DTGVSQNPRHKITKRGQNVTFRCDPISEHNRLYWYRQTLGQGPEFLTYFQNEAQLEKSRLLSDRFSAERPKGSFSTLEIQRTEQGDSAMYLCASSLGGTGSGNYGYTFGSGTRLTVV.

The rearrangement joins TRBV9 to TRBJ1-1; TRBD1 matches at 11 bases. Trimming at V came to 5 bases and at J to 3 bases, leaving 6 bases not matched to a gene. Germline lookup yields CDR1 SGDLS and CDR2 YYNGEE. The length of the CDR3 is 15 residues. The CDR3 loop is CASSLGQGADTEAFF. The CDR3 coding sequence is TGTGCCAGCAGTCTCGGACAGGGGGCGGACACTGAAGCTTTCTTT.

The chain links TRBV15 to TRBJ2-5, with 10 bases lining up with TRBD2. The germline V gene has CDR1 LNHNV and CDR2 YYDKDF (reference sequence). Trimming at V came to 0 bases and at J to 4 bases, leaving 5 bases not matched to a gene. The CDR3 totals 16 residues. The DNA of the CDR3 is TGTGCCACCAGCAGAGATAGGGCTAGCGGGAGAGAGACCCAGTACTTC. This codes for CATSRDRASGRETQYF. Combining the CDR3 with reference TRBV15 and TRBJ2-5 gives the whole variable domain DAMVIQNPRYQVTQFGKPVTLSCSQTLNHNVMYWYQQKSSQAPKLLFHYYDKDFNNEADTPDNFQSRRPNTSFCFLDIRSPGLGDTAMYLCATSRDRASGRETQYFGPGTRLLVL.

J is TRBJ1-1 and V is TRBV19; no reliable D call. Germline CDR1 is LNHDA and CDR2 is SQIVND (reference sequence). V gave up 3 bases and J gave up 4 bases, with 9 bases separating them. The CDR3 length is 13 residues. The CDR3 reads CASSISGRTEAFF. CDR3 bases: TGTGCCAGTAGTATTTCAGGACGCACTGAAGCTTTCTTT.

V gene TRBV30 combines with J gene TRBJ2-4; D not certain. Per the germline V gene, CDR1 is GTSNPN and CDR2 is SVGIG (reference sequence). CDR3 length equals 13 residues. Trimming took off 3 bases at V and 0 bases at J, with 6 bases between the two ends. This CDR3 is CAWRGIAKNIQYF. CDR3 DNA: TGTGCCTGGAGAGGGATAGCCAAAAACATTCAGTACTTC. The variable domain in full, completed from reference TRBV30 and TRBJ2-4, reads SQTIHQWPATLVQPVGSPLSLECTVEGTSNPNLYWYRQAAGRGLQLLFYSVGIGQISSEVPQNLSASRPQDRQFILSSKKLLLSDSGFYLCAWRGIAKNIQYFGAGTRLSVL.

The chain is built from TRBV10-3 and TRBJ2-6; 8 bases match TRBD1. In germline, CDR1 is ENHRY, CDR2 SYGVKD. CDR3 size: 18 residues. V lost 4 bases to trimming and J lost 0 bases; unmatched junction nucleotides: 8. In DNA form, the CDR3 reads TGTGCCATCAGTGGGAAAAGACAGGGGCACTCTGGGGCCAACGTCCTGACTTTC. Translating it yields CAISGKRQGHSGANVLTF.

The chain recombines TRBV25-1 with TRBJ2-6, with 12 bases matching TRBD1. V was clipped by 1 base and J by 2 bases; unmatched bases: 3. Germline CDR1 is MGHDK and CDR2 is SYGVNS. The CDR3 length is 18 residues. CDR3 sequence: CASSESGQGAPGANVLTF. For the CDR3, the DNA is TGTGCCAGCAGTGAATCGGGACAGGGGGCGCCTGGGGCCAACGTCCTGACTTTC.

This clone was observed a few times. The chain recombines TRBV19 with TRBJ2-7; perhaps TRBD2 as D (6 bases). The length of the CDR3 is 13 residues. V was clipped by 3 bases and J by 3 bases, with 9 bases between them. Germline V gene sequence: CDR1 LNHDA, CDR2 SQIVND (reference sequence). CDR3 bases: TGTGCCAGTAGTATGCGGGGCCTCTACGAGCAGTACTTC. Translation gives CASSMRGLYEQYF.

The CDR3 protein is CAWSRLAGGQETQYF. CDR3 DNA sequence: TGTGCCTGGAGTCGGCTAGCGGGAGGCCAAGAGACCCAGTACTTC. The rearrangement uses TRBV30 and TRBJ2-5, with 11 bases that match TRBD2. The CDR3 length is 15 residues. Germline V gene sequence: CDR1 GTSNPN, CDR2 SVGIG (reference sequence). V shed 2 bases, J shed 1 base, and the junction held 3 bases outside the gene matches.